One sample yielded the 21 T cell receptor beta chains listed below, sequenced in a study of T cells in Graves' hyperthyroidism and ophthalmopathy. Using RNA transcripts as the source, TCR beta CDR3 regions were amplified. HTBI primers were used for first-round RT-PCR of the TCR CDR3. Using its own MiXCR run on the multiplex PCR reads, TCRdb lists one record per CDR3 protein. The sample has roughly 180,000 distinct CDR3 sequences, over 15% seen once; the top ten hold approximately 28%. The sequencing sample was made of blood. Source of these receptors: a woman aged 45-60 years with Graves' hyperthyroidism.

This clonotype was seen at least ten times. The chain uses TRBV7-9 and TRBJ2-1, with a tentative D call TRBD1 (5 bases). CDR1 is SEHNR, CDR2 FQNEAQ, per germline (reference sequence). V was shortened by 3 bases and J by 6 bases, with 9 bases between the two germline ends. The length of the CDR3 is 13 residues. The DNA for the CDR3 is TGTGCCAGCAGCTTGGGCAGGGTCAATGAGCAGTTCTTC. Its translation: CASSLGRVNEQFF. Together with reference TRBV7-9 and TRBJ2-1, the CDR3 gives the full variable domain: DTGVSQNPRHKITKRGQNVTFRCDPISEHNRLYWYRQTLGQGPEFLTYFQNEAQLEKSRLLSDRFSAERPKGSFSTLEIQRTEQGDSAMYLCASSLGRVNEQFFGPGTRLTVL.

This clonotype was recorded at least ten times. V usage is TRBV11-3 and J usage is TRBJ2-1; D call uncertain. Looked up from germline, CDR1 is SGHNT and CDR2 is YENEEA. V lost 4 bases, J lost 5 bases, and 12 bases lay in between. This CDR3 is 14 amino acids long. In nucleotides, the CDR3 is TGTGCCAGCAGCTCATCAGGTGCAAACAATGAGCAGTTCTTC. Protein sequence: CASSSSGANNEQFF. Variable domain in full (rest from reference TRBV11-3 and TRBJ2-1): EAGVVQSPRYKIIEKKQPVAFWCNPISGHNTLYWYLQNLGQGPELLIRYENEEAVDDSQLPKDRFSAERLKGVDSTLKIQPAELGDSAVYLCASSSSGANNEQFFGPGTRLTVL.

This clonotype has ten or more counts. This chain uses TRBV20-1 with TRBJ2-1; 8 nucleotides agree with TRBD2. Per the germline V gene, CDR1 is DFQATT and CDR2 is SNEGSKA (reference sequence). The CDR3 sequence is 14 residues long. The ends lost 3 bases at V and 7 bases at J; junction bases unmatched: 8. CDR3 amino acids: CSASSGVTGNEQFF. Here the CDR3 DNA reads TGCAGTGCTAGTAGCGGGGTAACGGGGAATGAGCAGTTCTTC.

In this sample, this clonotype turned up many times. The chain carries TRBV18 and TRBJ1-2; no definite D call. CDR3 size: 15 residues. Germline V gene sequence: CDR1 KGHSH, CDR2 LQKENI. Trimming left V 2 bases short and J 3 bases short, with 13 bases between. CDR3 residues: CASSPREQSDYGYTF. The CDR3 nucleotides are TGTGCCAGCTCACCAAGGGAGCAGAGCGACTATGGCTACACCTTC.

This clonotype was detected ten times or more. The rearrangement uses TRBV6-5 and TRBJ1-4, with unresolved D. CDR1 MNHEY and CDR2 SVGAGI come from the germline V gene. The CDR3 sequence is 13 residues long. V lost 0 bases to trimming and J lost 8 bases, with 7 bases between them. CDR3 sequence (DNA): TGTGCCAGCAGTTACTCGATGGGAGAAAAACTGTTTTTT. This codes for CASSYSMGEKLFF.

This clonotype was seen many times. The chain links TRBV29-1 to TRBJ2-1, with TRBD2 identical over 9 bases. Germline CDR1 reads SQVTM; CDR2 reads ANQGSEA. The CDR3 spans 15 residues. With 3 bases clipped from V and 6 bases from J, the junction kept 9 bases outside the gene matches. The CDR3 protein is CSVDTPAGGINEQFF. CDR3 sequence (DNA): TGCAGCGTTGATACCCCAGCGGGGGGAATCAATGAGCAGTTCTTC.

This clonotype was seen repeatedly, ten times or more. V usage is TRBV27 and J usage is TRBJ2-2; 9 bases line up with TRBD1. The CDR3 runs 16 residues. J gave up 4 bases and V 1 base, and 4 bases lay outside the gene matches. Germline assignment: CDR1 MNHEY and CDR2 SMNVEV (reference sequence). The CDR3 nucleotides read TGTGCCAGCAGTTTATTTGGACAGGGGCGCACCGGGGAGCTGTTTTTT. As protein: CASSLFGQGRTGELFF.

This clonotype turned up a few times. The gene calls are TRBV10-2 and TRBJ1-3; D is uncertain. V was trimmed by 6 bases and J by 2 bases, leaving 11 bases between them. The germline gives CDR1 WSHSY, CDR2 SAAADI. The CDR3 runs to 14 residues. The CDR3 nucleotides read TGCGCCAGCAGGGAGGCAGGAGCTGGAAACACCATATATTTT. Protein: CASREAGAGNTIYF.

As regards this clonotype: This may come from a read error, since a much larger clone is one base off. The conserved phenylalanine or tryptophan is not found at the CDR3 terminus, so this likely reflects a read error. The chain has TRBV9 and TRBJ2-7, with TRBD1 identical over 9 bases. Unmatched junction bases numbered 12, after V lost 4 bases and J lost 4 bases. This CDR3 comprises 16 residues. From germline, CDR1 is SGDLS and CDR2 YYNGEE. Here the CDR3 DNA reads TGTGCCAGCAGCCCAGGTGGGGGACAGGGAAAATACGAGCAGTACCTC. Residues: CASSPGGGQGKYEQYL.

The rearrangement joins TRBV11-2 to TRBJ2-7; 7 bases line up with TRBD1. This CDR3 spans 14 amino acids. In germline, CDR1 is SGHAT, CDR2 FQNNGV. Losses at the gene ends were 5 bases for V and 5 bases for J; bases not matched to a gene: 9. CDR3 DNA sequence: TGTGCCAGCAGCCCAACGGGGACAGCAAACGAGCAGTACTTC. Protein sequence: CASSPTGTANEQYF.

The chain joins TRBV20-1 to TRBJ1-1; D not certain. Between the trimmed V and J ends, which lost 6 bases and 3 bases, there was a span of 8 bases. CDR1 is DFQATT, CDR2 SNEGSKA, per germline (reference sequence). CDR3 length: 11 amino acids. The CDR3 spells CSARGDTEAFF. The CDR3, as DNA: TGCAGTGCCCGTGGGGACACTGAAGCTTTCTTT.

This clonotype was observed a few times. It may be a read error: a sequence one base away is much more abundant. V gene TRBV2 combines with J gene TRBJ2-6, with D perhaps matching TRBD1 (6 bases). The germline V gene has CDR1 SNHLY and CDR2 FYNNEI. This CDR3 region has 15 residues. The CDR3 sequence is CASSSQGLGASVLTF. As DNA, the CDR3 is TGTGCCAGCAGTTCACAGGGCCTGGGGGCCAGCGTCCTGACTTTC.

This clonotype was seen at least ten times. The CDR3 spells CASSLYSNEKLFF. As DNA, the CDR3 is TGCGCCAGCAGCTTGTATTCTAATGAAAAACTGTTTTTT. The rearrangement joins TRBV5-1 to TRBJ1-4; D is undetermined. Germline lookup yields CDR1 SGHRS and CDR2 YFSETQ. The CDR3 is made up of 13 amino acids. V lost 1 base, J lost 3 bases, and 4 bases lay in between.

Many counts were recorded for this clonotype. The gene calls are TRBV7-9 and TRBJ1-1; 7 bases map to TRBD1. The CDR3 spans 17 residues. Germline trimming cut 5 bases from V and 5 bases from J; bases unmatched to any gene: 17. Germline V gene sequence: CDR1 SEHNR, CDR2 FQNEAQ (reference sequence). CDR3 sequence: CASSHGQAGVRVTEAFF. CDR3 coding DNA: TGTGCCAGCAGCCACGGACAGGCCGGGGTAAGGGTAACTGAAGCTTTCTTT.

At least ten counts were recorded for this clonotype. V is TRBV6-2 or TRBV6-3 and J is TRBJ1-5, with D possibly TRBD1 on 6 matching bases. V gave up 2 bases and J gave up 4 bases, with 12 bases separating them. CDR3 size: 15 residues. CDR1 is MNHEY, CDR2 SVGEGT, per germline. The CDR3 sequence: CASSYDGGRNQPQHF. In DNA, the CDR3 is TGTGCCAGCAGTTACGACGGGGGCAGGAATCAGCCCCAGCATTTT.

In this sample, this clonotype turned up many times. The DNA of the CDR3 is TGTGCCAGTGCTGCGGGGATAGGTCAGCCCCAGCATTTT. Translating it yields CASAAGIGQPQHF. V gene TRBV6-1 combines with J gene TRBJ1-5; D gene ambiguous. This CDR3 has 13 amino acids. Germline V lookup: CDR1 MNHNS, CDR2 SASEGT. Trimming shortened V by 9 bases and J by 6 bases, and 15 bases separated the two germline ends.

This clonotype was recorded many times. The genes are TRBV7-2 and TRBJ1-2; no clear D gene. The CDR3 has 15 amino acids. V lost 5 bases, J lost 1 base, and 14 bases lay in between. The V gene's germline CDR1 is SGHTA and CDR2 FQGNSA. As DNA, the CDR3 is TGTGCCAGCAGCAACCCCAGACAAGTTAACTATGGCTACACCTTC. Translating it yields CASSNPRQVNYGYTF.

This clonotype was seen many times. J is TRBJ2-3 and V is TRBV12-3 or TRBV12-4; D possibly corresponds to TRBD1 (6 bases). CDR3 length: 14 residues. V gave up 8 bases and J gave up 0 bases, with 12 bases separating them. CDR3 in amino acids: CASAEGHSTDTQYF. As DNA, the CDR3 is TGTGCCAGCGCCGAGGGACACAGCACAGATACGCAGTATTTT.

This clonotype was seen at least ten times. As DNA, the CDR3 is TGTGCCAGCAGTAGGACAGGGTCATCCTATAATTCACCCCTCCACTTT. Its protein product is CASSRTGSSYNSPLHF. J is TRBJ1-6 and V is TRBV2, with 8 bases lining up with TRBD1. The CDR3 sequence is 16 residues long. Germline CDR1 is SNHLY and CDR2 is FYNNEI. V gave up 5 bases and J gave up 1 base; unmatched junction bases: 4.

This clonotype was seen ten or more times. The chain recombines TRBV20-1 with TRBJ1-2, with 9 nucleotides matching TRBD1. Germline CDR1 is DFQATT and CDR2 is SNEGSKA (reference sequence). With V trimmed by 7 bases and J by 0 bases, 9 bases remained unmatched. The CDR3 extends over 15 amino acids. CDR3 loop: CSVPRDRASNYGYTF. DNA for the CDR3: TGCAGTGTACCCCGGGACAGGGCCTCTAACTATGGCTACACCTTC.

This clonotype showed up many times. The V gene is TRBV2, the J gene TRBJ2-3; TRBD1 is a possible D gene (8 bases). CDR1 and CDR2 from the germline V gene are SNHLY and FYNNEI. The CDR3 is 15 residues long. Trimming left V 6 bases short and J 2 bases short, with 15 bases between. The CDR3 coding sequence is TGTGCCAGCAGACGGACAGGGACTAACACAGATACGCAGTATTTT. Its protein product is CASRRTGTNTDTQYF.